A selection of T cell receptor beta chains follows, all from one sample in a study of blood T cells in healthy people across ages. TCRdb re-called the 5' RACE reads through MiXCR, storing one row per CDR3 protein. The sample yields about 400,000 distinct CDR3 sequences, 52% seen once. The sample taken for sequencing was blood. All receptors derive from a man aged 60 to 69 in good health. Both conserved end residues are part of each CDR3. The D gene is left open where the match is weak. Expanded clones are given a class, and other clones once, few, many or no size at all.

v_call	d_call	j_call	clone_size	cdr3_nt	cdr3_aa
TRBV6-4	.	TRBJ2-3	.	TGTGCCAGCACGTTTCCCCGCATCACAGATACGCAGTATTTT	CASTFPRITDTQYF
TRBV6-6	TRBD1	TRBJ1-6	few	TGTGCCAGCAGGACGACCGGGACAGATAATTCACCCCTCCACTTT	CASRTTGTDNSPLHF
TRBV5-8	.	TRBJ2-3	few	TGTGCCAGCAGCTTGAGGCATACGCAGTATTTT	CASSLRHTQYF
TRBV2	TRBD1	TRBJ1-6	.	TGTGCCAGCAGTTCCACAGGGGCGGGATATAATTCACCCCTCCACTTT	CASSSTGAGYNSPLHF
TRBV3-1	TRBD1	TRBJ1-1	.	TGTGCCAGCAGCCAACGGGGACAGGGGGGCACTGAAGCTTTCTTT	CASSQRGQGGTEAFF
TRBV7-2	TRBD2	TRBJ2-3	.	TGTGCCAGCAGGACCTCTAGCGGGGGGCACACAGATACGCAGTATTTT	CASRTSSGGHTDTQYF
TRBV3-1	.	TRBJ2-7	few	TGTGCCAGCAGCCAAAACAGGGCCTACGAGCAGTACTTC	CASSQNRAYEQYF
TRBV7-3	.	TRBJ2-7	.	TGTGCCAGCAGCTTAATGACGGGCCCCTACGAGCAGTACTTC	CASSLMTGPYEQYF
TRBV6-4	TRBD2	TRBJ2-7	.	TGTGCCAGCAGTGCCTTAGCGGGGGGGTCGGGTGAGCAGTACTTC	CASSALAGGSGEQYF
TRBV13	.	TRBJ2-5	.	TGTGCCAGCAGCGTAATTCGCCAAGAGACCCAGTACTTC	CASSVIRQETQYF
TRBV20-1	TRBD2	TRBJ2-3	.	TGCAGTGCTAGAGTAGGCGGGGGGGCGACAGATACGCAGTATTTT	CSARVGGGATDTQYF
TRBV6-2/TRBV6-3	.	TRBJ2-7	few	TGTGCCAGCAGTTACGGAGCCAAGGGGTGGTACGAGCAGTACTTC	CASSYGAKGWYEQYF
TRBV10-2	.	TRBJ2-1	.	TGCGCCAGCAAGACTAGTTGGGGCAGGCAGTTCTTC	CASKTSWGRQFF
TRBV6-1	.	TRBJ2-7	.	TGTGCCAGCAACGAGCGAAAGGACTACGAGCAGTACTTC	CASNERKDYEQYF
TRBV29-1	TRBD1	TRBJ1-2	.	TGCAGCGTTAGGGGACAGGGGGCGCGTGGCTACACCTTC	CSVRGQGARGYTF
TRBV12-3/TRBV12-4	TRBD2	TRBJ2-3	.	TGTGCCAGCAGACCGGGACTAGCGGGGAGCGCAGATACGCAGTATTTT	CASRPGLAGSADTQYF
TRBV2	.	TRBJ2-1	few	TGTGCCAGCAGTGAAGGGGGGGGCTATAGCTCCTACAATGAGCAGTTCTTC	CASSEGGGYSSYNEQFF
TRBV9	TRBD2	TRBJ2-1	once	TGTGCCAGCAGCGTAAAAGCGGGGGTGCTTAACAATGAGCAGTTCTTC	CASSVKAGVLNNEQFF
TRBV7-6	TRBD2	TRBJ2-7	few	TGTGCCAGCAGCGTAAACAGCGGACTAGTGGGCGAGCAGTACTTC	CASSVNSGLVGEQYF
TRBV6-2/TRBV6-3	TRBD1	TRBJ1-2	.	TGTGCCAGCAGTTACCCAACACGGACAGGGAGGAACGGCTACACCTTC	CASSYPTRTGRNGYTF
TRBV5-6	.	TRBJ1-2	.	TGTGCCAGCAGCTTGTCTTTTGGCTACACCTTC	CASSLSFGYTF
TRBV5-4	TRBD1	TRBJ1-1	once	TGTGCCAGCAGCCCCGACAGGGGAGGCATGGACACTGAAGCTTTCTTT	CASSPDRGGMDTEAFF
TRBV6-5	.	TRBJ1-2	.	TGTGCCAGCACCAACTTCCCCCAGGATGGCTACACCTTC	CASTNFPQDGYTF
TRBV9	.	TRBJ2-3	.	TGTGCCAGCAGCGCACCGGGATTTCCTTTCGAGCAGTATTTT	CASSAPGFPFEQYF
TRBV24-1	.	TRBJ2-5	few	TGTGCCACCCGGGGACCCCAGCGGGAGACCCAGTACTTC	CATRGPQRETQYF
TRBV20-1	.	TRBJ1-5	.	TGCAGTGCTGGACAATTGGGGCATCAGCCCCAGCATTTT	CSAGQLGHQPQHF
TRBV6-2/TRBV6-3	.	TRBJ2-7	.	TGTGCCAGCAGTTACTATGAGGCTTTGCAATCCTACGAGCAGTACTTC	CASSYYEALQSYEQYF
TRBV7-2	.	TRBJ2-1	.	TGTGCCAGCAGCCCGACTCGCAATGAGCAGTTCTTC	CASSPTRNEQFF
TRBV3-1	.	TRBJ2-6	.	TGTGCCAGCAGCCAAGGCCAAGACTACTCTGGGGCCAACGTCCTGACTTTC	CASSQGQDYSGANVLTF
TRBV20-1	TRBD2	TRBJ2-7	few	TGCAGTGCCCCCCGCGGGAGGACCTACGAGCAGTACTTC	CSAPRGRTYEQYF
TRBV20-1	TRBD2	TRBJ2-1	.	TGCAGTGCCAGGTCTTCGGGACTAGCGGGAGTCAGGTATGAGCAGTTCTTC	CSARSSGLAGVRYEQFF
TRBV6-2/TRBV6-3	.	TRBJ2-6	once	TGTGCCAGCAGTTATAGGCGGGACAGAGATCCCTCTGGGGCCAACGTCCTGACTTTC	CASSYRRDRDPSGANVLTF
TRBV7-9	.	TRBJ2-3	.	TGTGCCAGCAGCCCTCGTTGGGGGGCGGCAGCAGATACGCAGTATTTT	CASSPRWGAAADTQYF
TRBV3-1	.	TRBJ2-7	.	TGTGCCAGCAGCCAAGTTAGAGGATCCTACGAGCAGTACTTC	CASSQVRGSYEQYF
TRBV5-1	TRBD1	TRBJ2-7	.	TGCGCCAGCAGCTTGGTGGGGGCAGGGGGCGTCTACGAGCAGTACTTC	CASSLVGAGGVYEQYF
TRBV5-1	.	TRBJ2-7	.	TGCGCCAGCAGCTCCCGCGGACAGAGTCTCTACGAGCAGTACTTC	CASSSRGQSLYEQYF
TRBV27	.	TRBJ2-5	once	TGTGCCAGCAGTTTCCGGATAGGAGAGACCCAGTACTTC	CASSFRIGETQYF
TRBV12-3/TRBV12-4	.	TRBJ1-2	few	TGTGCCAGCAGTGCGACAGGCTATGGCTACACCTTC	CASSATGYGYTF
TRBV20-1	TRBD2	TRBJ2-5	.	TGCAGTGCTAGGGGACTAGCGGGGGCGGAGACCCAGTACTTC	CSARGLAGAETQYF
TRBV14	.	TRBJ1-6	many	TGTGCCAGCAGCCAATTGGGGGGAGATAATTCACCCCTCCACTTT	CASSQLGGDNSPLHF
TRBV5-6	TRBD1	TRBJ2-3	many	TGTGCCAGCAGCTTAGTTCGATTTGCCGGGACAGGGGAAGGGGATACGCAGTATTTT	CASSLVRFAGTGEGDTQYF
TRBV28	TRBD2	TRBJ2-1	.	TGTGCCAGCAGTTCCCCGTCACTAGCGGCGCTGCTCAATGAGCAGTTCTTC	CASSSPSLAALLNEQFF
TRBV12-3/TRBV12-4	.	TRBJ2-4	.	TGTGCCAGCAGTTTACTCGGGGGGCGAAGGGACAAAAACATTCAGTACTTC	CASSLLGGRRDKNIQYF
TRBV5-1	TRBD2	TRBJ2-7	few	TGCGCCAGCAAACCCTTTCCCGGACTAGCCGCCGAGCAGTACTTC	CASKPFPGLAAEQYF
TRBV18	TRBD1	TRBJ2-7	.	TGTGCCAGCTCGAGCAGACAGGGTTGGGACGAGCAGTACTTC	CASSSRQGWDEQYF
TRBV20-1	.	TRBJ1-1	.	TGCAGTGCTAGTACAGGGGAAGCTTTCTTT	CSASTGEAFF
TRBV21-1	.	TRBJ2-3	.	TGTGCCAGCAGCAAAGCTAGACGGCTAGCGGGGACGCAGGCAGATACGCAGTATTTT	CASSKARRLAGTQADTQYF
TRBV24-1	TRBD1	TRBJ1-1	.	TGTGCCACCAGTGACACGGACAGGGGGAGGAACACTGAAGCTTTCTTT	CATSDTDRGRNTEAFF
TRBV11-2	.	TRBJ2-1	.	TGTGCCAGCAGCTTAGAGCTGGCAGGGCGGTCCTACAATGAGCAGTTCTTC	CASSLELAGRSYNEQFF
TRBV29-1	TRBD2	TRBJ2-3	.	TGCAGCGTTGAAGTGGCTAGCGGGAGATCAGATACGCAGTATTTT	CSVEVASGRSDTQYF
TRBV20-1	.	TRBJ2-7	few	TGCAGTGCTAGAGATAAACAGGTTGGCCACGAGCAGTACTTC	CSARDKQVGHEQYF
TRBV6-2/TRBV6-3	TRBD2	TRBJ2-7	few	TGTGCCAGCAGGGCGGGTAGCGGGAGTTCGTACGAGCAGTACTTC	CASRAGSGSSYEQYF
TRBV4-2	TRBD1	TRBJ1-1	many	TGTGCCAGCAGCCAACTTAACAGGGGGCGGAACACTGAAGCTTTCTTT	CASSQLNRGRNTEAFF
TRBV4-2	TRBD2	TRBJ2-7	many	TGTGCCAGCAGCCAAGATCCGAGCGGGAGGCCCCTTGGGGAGCAGTACTTC	CASSQDPSGRPLGEQYF
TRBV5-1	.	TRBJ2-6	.	TGCGCCAGCAGCCCCGCCTGGGATGGGGCCAACGTCCTGACTTTC	CASSPAWDGANVLTF